This TCR beta chain was captured by sequencing in a study of T-cell memory formation after mild COVID-19. Whole-study results and caveats: Day 37-peaking second-wave clones had unconfirmed SARS-CoV-2 specificity. The CD4+ clones that contracted clustered mainly within CM and EM, and the CD8+ clones concentrated in EMRA. Pre-infection memory carried some responding clones, suggesting that cross-reactive memory joined.

As concerns this clonotype: Its antigen remains unidentified.

The CDR3 runs 12 residues. Trimming pared 3 bases from V and 5 bases from J, leaving 5 bases between. The V gene's germline CDR1 is SGHTA and CDR2 FQGNSA. TCRalpha and TCRbeta libraries used 5'RACE with constant-segment primers and UMIs. TCRdb re-called the 5' RACE reads through MiXCR, storing one row per CDR3 protein. This sample has about 340,000 distinct CDR3 sequences, with roughly 14% found just once. The material sequenced was PBMCs or a T cell subset sorted from them (not recorded which). This receptor was identified in a man between 18 and 29 years old who had mild COVID-19 (a few samples of this study predate the infection). Cell type and time point are not known. The rearrangement joins TRBV7-2 to TRBJ1-5; D remains ambiguous. CDR3 sequence reads: CASSFYDQPQHF. In DNA, the CDR3 is TGTGCCAGCAGCTTTTACGATCAGCCCCAGCATTTT.